Listed here are 12 T cell receptor beta chains from one sample, sequenced in a study of T-cell reconstitution after alpha-beta-depleted transplantation in children. Unique molecular identifiers were incorporated when the TCRbeta library was constructed. TCRdb reanalysed the PCR reads using MiXCR and keeps one entry per CDR3 protein. The table lists 200,000 to 250,000 distinct CDR3 sequences, under 9.5% of them singletons. The sample in question was PBMCs from the stem cell graft donor, obtained from the stem cell graft. These receptors were taken from a human donor who donated a stem cell graft to a child with acute lymphoblastic leukemia.

In its sample, this clonotype was seen a few times. The chain couples TRBV5-1 to TRBJ2-3; 10 bases fit TRBD2. The trim removed 3 bases at V and 2 bases at J, leaving 6 bases unmatched. Germline CDR1 is SGHRS and CDR2 is YFSETQ. The CDR3 loop spans 16 amino acids. Written as DNA, the CDR3 is TGCGCCAGCAGCTCCGGGACTAGCGAGCTCACAGATACGCAGTATTTT. It yields the protein CASSSGTSELTDTQYF.

This clonotype came up many times. The chain carries TRBV12-3 or TRBV12-4 and TRBJ1-6, with 9 nucleotides matching TRBD1. With V trimmed by 6 bases and J by 9 bases, 9 bases remained unmatched. The CDR3 is 15 residues long. In DNA, the CDR3 is TGTGCCAGCAGCCAGCACCGGGACAGGGTTTCACCCCTCCACTTT. This encodes CASSQHRDRVSPLHF.

The chain joins TRBV11-2 to TRBJ2-5; weak D call: TRBD1 (6 bases). The germline gives CDR1 SGHAT, CDR2 FQNNGV. The CDR3 runs to 15 residues. V was shortened by 0 bases and J by 5 bases, with 13 bases between the two germline ends. CDR3 DNA sequence: TGTGCCAGCAGCTTAGATCGGGCGAGGGGGGAGACCCAGTACTTC. Its translation: CASSLDRARGETQYF.

The chain couples TRBV6-1 to TRBJ2-7, with 7 positions matching TRBD1. There are 15 residues in the CDR3. After removal of 5 bases from V and 2 bases from J, the junction contained 9 bases not matched to a gene. CDR1 and CDR2 from the germline V gene are MNHNS and SASEGT. In DNA, the CDR3 is TGTGCCAGCAGTCCGGCCGGACAGGTAACCTACGAGCAGTACTTC. Translating gives CASSPAGQVTYEQYF.

This clonotype was counted ten times or more. The chain carries TRBV12-3 or TRBV12-4 and TRBJ2-3, with TRBD1 as a possible D gene (5 bases). V dropped 3 bases and J dropped 1 base, with 17 bases sitting between them. CDR3 length: 17 residues. This CDR3 is CASSFGPLPTGTDTQYF. The CDR3 bases are TGTGCCAGCAGTTTTGGTCCCCTTCCGACAGGCACAGATACGCAGTATTTT.

The V call is TRBV20-1, the J call TRBJ1-6; 9 bases fit TRBD1. There are 16 residues in the CDR3. Germline CDR1 is DFQATT and CDR2 is SNEGSKA (reference sequence). V lost 0 bases and J lost 7; bases outside the gene matches: 7. CDR3 region: CSARDLGTGNNSPLHF. The CDR3 DNA reads TGCAGTGCTAGAGATCTCGGGACAGGGAACAATTCACCCCTCCACTTT.

The rearrangement links TRBV12-3 or TRBV12-4 to TRBJ2-7, with 7 bases aligning to TRBD1. V was pared by 6 bases and J by 5 bases, with 7 bases of the junction left unmatched. The CDR3 consists of 13 residues. The CDR3 DNA is TGTGCCAGCAGCCACCGACAGGGCCACGAGCAGTACTTC. Protein sequence: CASSHRQGHEQYF.

The gene calls are TRBV7-9 and TRBJ2-5; the D is unclear. Germline CDR1 reads SEHNR; CDR2 reads FQNEAQ (reference sequence). V was pared by 3 bases and J by 3 bases, with 11 bases between. The CDR3 runs to 14 residues. The CDR3 reads CASSFLGPEETQYF. The DNA of the CDR3 is TGTGCCAGCAGCTTCCTTGGACCTGAAGAGACCCAGTACTTC.

The genes are TRBV27 and TRBJ1-6, with D possibly TRBD1 on 5 matching bases. This CDR3 has 19 amino acids. CDR1 and CDR2 from the germline V gene are MNHEY and SMNVEV (reference sequence). V lost 0 bases, J lost 1 base, and 16 bases lay in between. The CDR3 DNA is TGTGCCAGCAGTTTATCTACTCGGGGGGGGAGGTCCTATAATTCACCCCTCCACTTT. Translation: CASSLSTRGGRSYNSPLHF.

This clonotype was detected ten times or more. This chain joins TRBV12-3 or TRBV12-4 and TRBJ1-2; 7 bases agree with TRBD1. The CDR3 has 13 residues. V lost 8 bases to trimming and J lost 7 bases; unmatched junction nucleotides: 10. The CDR3 DNA reads as TGTGCCAGCGAGTTTGCACAGGGGTTTGGCTACACCTTC. Amino acids: CASEFAQGFGYTF.

The chain has TRBV20-1 and TRBJ1-1; D remains ambiguous. The CDR3 is made up of 14 amino acids. Per germline, CDR1 DFQATT and CDR2 SNEGSKA (reference sequence). Trimming removed 4 bases from V and 2 bases from J, with 14 bases in between. The CDR3 loop is CSAIPPTENTEAFF. CDR3 nucleotides: TGCAGTGCTATACCTCCTACAGAAAACACTGAAGCTTTCTTT.

This clonotype was detected many times. V and J are TRBV20-1 and TRBJ1-2; D gene uncertain. Germline V CDR1 and CDR2: DFQATT, SNEGSKA (reference sequence). V was trimmed by 1 base and J by 1 base, leaving 10 bases between them. This CDR3 has 14 amino acids. CDR3 bases: TGCAGTGCTAGAGTAGTGCCAGTTAACTATGGCTACACCTTC. Translated: CSARVVPVNYGYTF.